Listed below are T cell receptor beta chains from one sample, sequenced in a study of blood T cell repertoires in COVID-19. Measured with immunoSEQ multiplex PCR; TCRdb has only the in-frame clones, and not every one. The sample shows around 330,000 clones, around 90% of them seen only once. Sequenced sample: PBMCs or T cells enriched from blood (not recorded which). The receptor set was obtained from a man in his 60s who had recovered from COVID-19. Both conserved end residues are part of each CDR3. A D gene is named only where the DNA matches it firmly. For some rows the clone size is stated as once, few or many, or as a class when expanded; others skip it.

V gene: TRBV18; D gene: TRBD1; clone size: .; J gene: TRBJ1-2; CDR3 DNA: TGTGCCAGCTCACCACAGTACCTTGGACAGGGCGACTATGGCTACACCTTC; CDR3 protein: CASSPQYLGQGDYGYTF
V gene: TRBV11-2; D gene: TRBD1; clone size: .; J gene: TRBJ1-2; CDR3 DNA: TGTGCCAGCAGCGAGTGGGGGAGACAGGGCGTCGATGGCTACACCTTC; CDR3 protein: CASSEWGRQGVDGYTF
V gene: TRBV13; D gene: TRBD1; clone size: .; J gene: TRBJ1-2; CDR3 DNA: TGTGCCAGCAGCTCGGGACAGGGAAGGGGCTATGGCTACACCTTC; CDR3 protein: CASSSGQGRGYGYTF
V gene: TRBV6-5; D gene: .; clone size: .; J gene: TRBJ2-2; CDR3 DNA: TGTGCCAGCAGTTACTCGATGGGGGCGCACACCGGGGAGCTGTTTTTT; CDR3 protein: CASSYSMGAHTGELFF
V gene: TRBV4-1; D gene: TRBD2; clone size: .; J gene: TRBJ2-3; CDR3 DNA: TGCGCCAGCAGCCGCAGGGAGAACGCGGGAGGCGCCACAAGCACAGATACGCAGTATTTT; CDR3 protein: CASSRRENAGGATSTDTQYF
V gene: TRBV7-6; D gene: .; clone size: .; J gene: TRBJ2-7; CDR3 DNA: TGTGCCAGCAGCTTATCGGGGAATCAGCAGTACTTC; CDR3 protein: CASSLSGNQQYF
V gene: TRBV5-1; D gene: TRBD1; clone size: .; J gene: TRBJ2-6; CDR3 DNA: TGCGCCAGCACCCAAACGGGCAGGGGGATAGGGGCCAACGTCCTGACTTTC; CDR3 protein: CASTQTGRGIGANVLTF
V gene: TRBV11-1; D gene: .; clone size: .; J gene: TRBJ2-1; CDR3 DNA: TGTGCCAGCAGCTCCCGAGGGAACCACAATGAGCAGTTCTTC; CDR3 protein: CASSSRGNHNEQFF
V gene: TRBV4-1; D gene: .; clone size: .; J gene: TRBJ2-5; CDR3 DNA: TGCGCCAGCAGCCTCAGCGGGCCCCAGGAAAAGACCCAGTACTTC; CDR3 protein: CASSLSGPQEKTQYF
V gene: TRBV4-3; D gene: TRBD2; clone size: .; J gene: TRBJ2-2; CDR3 DNA: TGCGCCAGCAGGGGAGGGATCCTTCCCGGGGAGCTGTTTTTT; CDR3 protein: CASRGGILPGELFF
V gene: TRBV14; D gene: TRBD1; clone size: .; J gene: TRBJ1-2; CDR3 DNA: TGTGCCAGCAGCCCCATGAGGGACAGGGGCTATGGCTACACCTTC; CDR3 protein: CASSPMRDRGYGYTF
V gene: TRBV5-1; D gene: .; clone size: .; J gene: TRBJ1-2; CDR3 DNA: TGCGCCAGCAGCTTGTCACGCGGGACGATTGGCTACACCTTC; CDR3 protein: CASSLSRGTIGYTF
V gene: TRBV7-8; D gene: .; clone size: .; J gene: TRBJ2-3; CDR3 DNA: TGTGCCAGCAGCCCGAACAGGGCTCCCGGTTCAGATACGCAGTATTTT; CDR3 protein: CASSPNRAPGSDTQYF
V gene: TRBV5-1; D gene: TRBD1; clone size: .; J gene: TRBJ2-1; CDR3 DNA: TGCGCCAGCAGCTTGAGCGTCGGACAGGGTTACAATGAGCAGTTCTTC; CDR3 protein: CASSLSVGQGYNEQFF
V gene: TRBV19; D gene: .; clone size: .; J gene: TRBJ2-7; CDR3 DNA: TGTGCCAGTGGGGACACAAGCTACGAGCAGTACTTC; CDR3 protein: CASGDTSYEQYF
V gene: TRBV2; D gene: TRBD1; clone size: .; J gene: TRBJ1-5; CDR3 DNA: TGTGCCAGCAGTGAGCAGGGGGTACATCAGCCCCAGCATTTT; CDR3 protein: CASSEQGVHQPQHF
V gene: TRBV18; D gene: TRBD1; clone size: .; J gene: TRBJ2-1; CDR3 DNA: TGTGCCAGCTCACCCTCCGGACAGGGTTCCTACAATGAGCAGTTCTTC; CDR3 protein: CASSPSGQGSYNEQFF
V gene: TRBV5-1; D gene: TRBD1; clone size: .; J gene: TRBJ1-6; CDR3 DNA: TGCGCCAGCAGCTTATTCGGGACAGGGCAAGATTCACCCCTCCACTTT; CDR3 protein: CASSLFGTGQDSPLHF
V gene: TRBV6-4; D gene: .; clone size: .; J gene: TRBJ2-1; CDR3 DNA: TGTGCCAGCAGTGGACAGGCTGGGTCCTACAATGAGCAGTTCTTC; CDR3 protein: CASSGQAGSYNEQFF
V gene: TRBV19; D gene: TRBD1; clone size: once; J gene: TRBJ1-6; CDR3 DNA: TGTGCCAGTAGTAACGGACAGGGAGGTTCACCCCTCCACTTT; CDR3 protein: CASSNGQGGSPLHF
V gene: TRBV12-3/TRBV12-4; D gene: .; clone size: .; J gene: TRBJ2-7; CDR3 DNA: TGTGCCAGCAGTTTAGGTTTATGGGGGGAAAGCTTC; CDR3 protein: CASSLGLWGESF
V gene: TRBV6-5; D gene: .; clone size: few; J gene: TRBJ2-2; CDR3 DNA: TGTGCCAGCAGTTACACGAGAAACACCGGGGAGCTGTTTTTT; CDR3 protein: CASSYTRNTGELFF
V gene: TRBV7-2; D gene: TRBD1; clone size: .; J gene: TRBJ1-2; CDR3 DNA: TGTGCCAGCAGCTTACGAGGACAGGGGGACTATGGCTACACCTTC; CDR3 protein: CASSLRGQGDYGYTF
V gene: TRBV7-3; D gene: .; clone size: .; J gene: TRBJ1-1; CDR3 DNA: TGTGCCAGCAGCCCCCAGGGCCCAGCTAAGAACACTGAAGCTTTCTTT; CDR3 protein: CASSPQGPAKNTEAFF
V gene: TRBV6-5; D gene: TRBD1; clone size: .; J gene: TRBJ1-5; CDR3 DNA: TGTGCCAGCAGAAAGGGACAGGGCAATCAGCCCCAGCATTTT; CDR3 protein: CASRKGQGNQPQHF
V gene: TRBV24-1; D gene: .; clone size: .; J gene: TRBJ1-2; CDR3 DNA: TGTGCCACCAGTGTGCGGCAGGGTTATGGCTACACCTTC; CDR3 protein: CATSVRQGYGYTF
V gene: TRBV30; D gene: .; clone size: .; J gene: TRBJ1-1; CDR3 DNA: TGTGCCTGGAGTTTAGAGGGCTGGGCTGAAGCTTTCTTT; CDR3 protein: CAWSLEGWAEAFF
V gene: TRBV27; D gene: .; clone size: .; J gene: TRBJ1-5; CDR3 DNA: TGTGCCAGCGGGTGGGCCCCTGGGCAGCCCCAGCATTTT; CDR3 protein: CASGWAPGQPQHF
V gene: TRBV12-3/TRBV12-4; D gene: .; clone size: few; J gene: TRBJ2-3; CDR3 DNA: TGTGCCAGCAAAAGGCAGGCAGATACGCAGTATTTT; CDR3 protein: CASKRQADTQYF
V gene: TRBV29-1; D gene: TRBD1; clone size: .; J gene: TRBJ2-7; CDR3 DNA: TGCAGCGTTGGGGGGACAGGAGCCCGCGAGCAGTACTTC; CDR3 protein: CSVGGTGAREQYF
V gene: TRBV5-1; D gene: .; clone size: .; J gene: TRBJ2-5; CDR3 DNA: TGCGCCAGCAGCTTGGCGCTGGGCGGGGAGACCCAGTACTTC; CDR3 protein: CASSLALGGETQYF
V gene: TRBV7-2; D gene: TRBD2; clone size: .; J gene: TRBJ2-1; CDR3 DNA: TGTGCCAGCAGCTTAGTCTTGGGCGGGAGGGTCAATGAGCAGTTCTTC; CDR3 protein: CASSLVLGGRVNEQFF